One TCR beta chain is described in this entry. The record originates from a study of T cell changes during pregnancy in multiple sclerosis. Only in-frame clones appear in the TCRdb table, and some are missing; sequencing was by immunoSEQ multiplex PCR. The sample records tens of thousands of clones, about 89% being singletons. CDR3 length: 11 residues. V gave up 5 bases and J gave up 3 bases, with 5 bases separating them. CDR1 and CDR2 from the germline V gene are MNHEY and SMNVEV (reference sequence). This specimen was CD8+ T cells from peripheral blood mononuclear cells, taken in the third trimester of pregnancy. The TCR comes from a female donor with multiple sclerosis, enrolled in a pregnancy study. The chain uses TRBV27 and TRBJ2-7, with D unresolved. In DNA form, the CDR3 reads TGTGCCAGCAGTCCTTACTACGAGCAGTACTTC. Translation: CASSPYYEQYF.